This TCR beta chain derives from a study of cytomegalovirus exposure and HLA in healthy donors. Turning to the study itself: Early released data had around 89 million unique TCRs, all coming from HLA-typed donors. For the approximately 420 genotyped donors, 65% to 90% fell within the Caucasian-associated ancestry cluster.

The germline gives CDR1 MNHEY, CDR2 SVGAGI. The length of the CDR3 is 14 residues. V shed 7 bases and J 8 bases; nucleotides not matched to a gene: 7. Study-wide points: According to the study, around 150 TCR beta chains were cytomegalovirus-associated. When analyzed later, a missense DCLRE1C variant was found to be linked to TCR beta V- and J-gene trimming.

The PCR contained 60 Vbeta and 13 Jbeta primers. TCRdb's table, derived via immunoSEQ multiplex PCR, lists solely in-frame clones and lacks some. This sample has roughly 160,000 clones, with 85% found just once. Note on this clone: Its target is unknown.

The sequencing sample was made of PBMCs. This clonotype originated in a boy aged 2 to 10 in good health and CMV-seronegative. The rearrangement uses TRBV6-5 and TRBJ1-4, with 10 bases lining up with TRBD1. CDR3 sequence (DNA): TGTGCCAGCAATTTGACAGGGGGCGGAGAAAAACTGTTTTTT. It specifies CASNLTGGGEKLFF.